This T cell receptor (beta chain) was sequenced in a study of lymphopenia after photon versus proton radiotherapy. Germline CDR1 is SGHKS and CDR2 is YYEKEE (reference sequence). Trimming removed 0 bases from V and 8 bases from J; junction bases left unmatched: 0. The CDR3 contains 14 residues. Overall study findings and caveats: In patients who died, overall survival fell as post-nadir TCR diversity dropped more. Better survival with proton therapy was suggested as possible, not demonstrated. After lymphocyte nadir, photon-treated repertoires showed oligoclonal expansion, especially CD8+ Temra. Relative stability marked proton patients; photon patients lost diversity and naive cells.

As regards this clone: What it binds is not known.

Assay used: immunoSEQ multiplex PCR; TCRdb lists only in-frame clones, some missing. The data contain roughly 25,000 clones, roughly 85% of them singletons. The sequencing here drew on peripheral blood, taken from a patient treated with proton-based radiotherapy. The source is a woman in her 70s with pancreatic cancer. This sequence joins TRBV5-5 and TRBJ2-1; 12 nucleotides agree with TRBD2. CDR3 protein: CASSLASGRDEQFF. The CDR3 DNA follows: TGTGCCAGCAGCTTGGCTAGCGGGAGGGATGAGCAGTTCTTC.